These 18 T cell receptor beta chains originate from one sample sequenced in a study of blood T cell repertoires in COVID-19. This table comes from immunoSEQ multiplex PCR, and its TCRdb copy is limited to in-frame clones, with some not included. The sample consists of about 77,000 clones, about 87% of them appearing once. The sequencing sample was made of peripheral blood. These TCRs come from a woman older than 75 with acute or convalescent COVID-19.

As DNA, the CDR3 is TGTGCCAGTCAGAGACAGGGGGCGTCTAACTATGGCTACACCTTC. The encoded protein is CASQRQGASNYGYTF. The chain couples TRBV7-2 to TRBJ1-2; 10 bases fit TRBD1. The CDR3 extends over 15 amino acids. The V segment lost 9 bases and the J segment 0 bases; nucleotides outside the gene matches: 7. The germline gives CDR1 SGHTA, CDR2 FQGNSA.

V usage is TRBV29-1 and J usage is TRBJ2-1, with 7 bases lining up with TRBD2. J was trimmed by 7 bases and V by 5 bases; bases with no gene match: 11. The CDR3 spans 14 residues. Germline V gives CDR1 SQVTM, CDR2 ANQGSEA. This chain's CDR3 is CSVQAGGGVNEQFF. The DNA for the CDR3 is TGCAGCGTTCAAGCTGGCGGGGGTGTTAATGAGCAGTTCTTC.

The chain links TRBV30 to TRBJ2-3, with TRBD1 matching 8 bases. Germline V gene lookup returns CDR1 GTSNPN and CDR2 SVGIG (reference sequence). V shed 4 bases, J shed 4 bases, and the junction held 16 bases outside the gene matches. The CDR3 is 17 residues long. CDR3 loop: CAWNRRRTGSAADTQYF. As DNA, the CDR3 is TGTGCCTGGAACCGACGGAGGACAGGGAGTGCTGCAGATACGCAGTATTTT.

The gene calls are TRBV6-2 or TRBV6-3 and TRBJ2-5; the match to TRBD2 covers 8 bases. In germline, CDR1 is MNHEY, CDR2 SVGEGT. Trimming took 7 bases from V and 5 from J; bases not matched to a gene: 6. The CDR3 length is 13 residues. In DNA form, the CDR3 reads TGTGCCAGCACCCCGGGAGGGCCGGAGACCCAGTACTTC. Amino acid sequence: CASTPGGPETQYF.

V gene TRBV6-5 combines with J gene TRBJ2-3; TRBD2 matches 8 bases. The ends lost 8 bases at V and 1 base at J; junction bases unmatched: 5. The CDR3 totals 14 residues. CDR1 and CDR2 from the germline V gene are MNHEY and SVGAGI. Here the CDR3 DNA reads TGTGCCAGCTCGGGAGGGGTCGGCACAGATACGCAGTATTTT. Encoded protein: CASSGGVGTDTQYF.

The chain combines TRBV10-3 with TRBJ2-7, with 10 positions matching TRBD2. This CDR3 contains 14 residues. CDR1 is ENHRY and CDR2 is SYGVKD in the germline V gene. V lost 6 bases to trimming and J lost 5 bases; unmatched junction nucleotides: 7. The CDR3 is CAIRGSGRENEQYF. The CDR3 nucleotides read TGTGCCATCAGGGGGAGCGGGAGGGAAAACGAGCAGTACTTC.

The gene calls are TRBV19 and TRBJ1-4; D is undetermined. Germline CDR1 is LNHDA and CDR2 is SQIVND (reference sequence). This CDR3 comprises 12 residues. V was clipped by 5 bases and J by 8 bases, with 9 bases between them. CDR3 sequence: CASSGSGEKLFF. CDR3 DNA: TGTGCCAGTAGTGGTTCGGGGGAAAAACTGTTTTTT.

The chain employs TRBV9 and TRBJ1-1, with D perhaps matching TRBD1 (5 bases). V dropped 0 bases and J dropped 0 bases, with 15 bases sitting between them. The CDR3 length is 17 residues. Germline CDR1 SGDLS, CDR2 YYNGEE. CDR3: CASSVGGPGGLNTEAFF. The CDR3 DNA reads TGTGCCAGCAGCGTAGGGGGCCCGGGGGGACTGAACACTGAAGCTTTCTTT.

The chain couples TRBV4-1 to TRBJ2-7; 7 positions match TRBD2. The trim removed 3 bases at V and 1 base at J, leaving 6 bases unmatched. The length of the CDR3 is 15 residues. Germline CDR1 reads MGHRA; CDR2 reads YSYEKL. CDR3 DNA sequence: TGCGCCAGCAGCCACGAGTGGGAGGGATCCTACGAGCAGTACTTC. Its translation: CASSHEWEGSYEQYF.

The V and J genes are TRBV10-3 and TRBJ1-4; 8 bases map to TRBD1. Trimming took 6 bases from V and 2 from J; bases not matched to a gene: 2. The V gene's germline CDR1 is ENHRY and CDR2 SYGVKD. The CDR3 contains 14 residues. CDR3 nucleotides: TGTGCCATCAGCGCAGGGGGCACTAATGAAAAACTGTTTTTT. This gives the protein CAISAGGTNEKLFF.

The J gene is TRBJ1-4, the V gene TRBV30; no reliable D call. V was trimmed by 3 bases and J by 0 bases, leaving 11 bases between them. CDR1 GTSNPN and CDR2 SVGIG come from the germline V gene (reference sequence). This CDR3 has 15 amino acids. The CDR3: CAWSREGSTNEKLFF. CDR3 DNA sequence: TGTGCCTGGAGCCGAGAGGGTTCAACTAATGAAAAACTGTTTTTT.

This chain uses TRBV6-5 with TRBJ1-2; D remains ambiguous. V lost 0 bases and J lost 0, with 8 bases in between. Germline V CDR1 and CDR2: MNHEY, SVGAGI. The CDR3 loop spans 15 amino acids. For the CDR3, the DNA is TGTGCCAGCAGTTACTCGAGTAGCTCTAACTATGGCTACACCTTC. Translated: CASSYSSSSNYGYTF.

The chain couples TRBV7-2 to TRBJ1-2; D gene unclear. The V gene lost 5 bases and the J gene lost 6 bases, with 19 bases spanning the gap. Germline lookup yields CDR1 SGHTA and CDR2 FQGNSA. The CDR3 is 15 amino acids. CDR3 in amino acids: CASSPRRNAGNGYTF. The CDR3 DNA is TGTGCCAGCAGCCCCCGGCGGAACGCGGGGAATGGCTACACCTTC. The full variable domain, rest sourced from reference TRBV7-2 and TRBJ1-2, is GAGVSQSPSNKVTEKGKDVELRCDPISGHTALYWYRQSLGQGLEFLIYFQGNSAPDKSGLPSDRFSAERTGGSVSTLTIQRTQQEDSAVYLCASSPRRNAGNGYTFGSGTRLTVV.

The chain carries TRBV11-3 and TRBJ2-3, with D perhaps TRBD2 (5 bases). Trimming took 1 base from V and 2 from J, leaving 13 bases between them. This CDR3 comprises 16 residues. Germline CDR1 is SGHNT and CDR2 is YENEEA. CDR3 loop: CASSLGLAGHTDTQYF. In DNA form, the CDR3 reads TGTGCCAGCAGCTTAGGTCTAGCTGGGCACACAGATACGCAGTATTTT.

J is TRBJ2-1 and V is TRBV4-1, with 13 bases identical to TRBD2. This CDR3 contains 16 residues. V lost 3 bases, J lost 8 bases, and 7 bases stayed unmatched. The germline CDR1 and CDR2 sequences are MGHRA and YSYEKL. As DNA, the CDR3 is TGCGCCAGCAGCCAGACCGGACTAGCGGGAGTCCATGAGCAGTTCTTC. Translated, it gives CASSQTGLAGVHEQFF.

V is TRBV7-9 and J is TRBJ2-1; a possible D gene is TRBD2 (7 bases). CDR3 size: 16 residues. V was shortened by 6 bases and J by 2 bases, with 17 bases between the two germline ends. CDR1 and CDR2 from the germline V gene are SEHNR and FQNEAQ (reference sequence). Here the CDR3 DNA reads TGTGCCAGCAGTCCGAGGGCCGGGGGGCCCTACAATGAGCAGTTCTTC. Amino acid sequence: CASSPRAGGPYNEQFF. The variable domain in full, with the rest retrieved from reference TRBV7-9 and TRBJ2-1, is DTGVSQNPRHKITKRGQNVTFRCDPISEHNRLYWYRQTLGQGPEFLTYFQNEAQLEKSRLLSDRFSAERPKGSFSTLEIQRTEQGDSAMYLCASSPRAGGPYNEQFFGPGTRLTVL.

The V call is TRBV4-2, the J call TRBJ2-5; 11 bases fit TRBD2. CDR1 LGHNA and CDR2 YNFKEQ come from the germline V gene. This CDR3 is built from 17 residues. Trimming at V came to 3 bases and at J to 1 base, leaving 7 bases not matched to a gene. CDR3 protein: CASSQLTSGATQETQYF. Here the CDR3 DNA reads TGTGCCAGCAGCCAGTTGACTAGCGGGGCGACCCAAGAGACCCAGTACTTC.

The chain combines TRBV6-5 with TRBJ2-7; unclear D gene. The germline V and J ends were trimmed by 6 bases and 2 bases, with 17 bases remaining between them. The length of the CDR3 is 15 residues. Germline lookup yields CDR1 MNHEY and CDR2 SVGAGI. The CDR3 sequence is CASRQASAPTYEQYF. The DNA of the CDR3 is TGTGCCAGCAGGCAAGCAAGCGCACCGACCTACGAGCAGTACTTC.